A single sample is the source of the 10 T cell receptor beta chains below, sequenced in a study of blood T cell repertoires in COVID-19. Sequenced by immunoSEQ multiplex PCR; TCRdb stores in-frame clones only, minus some. The sample has roughly 200,000 clones; around four fifths are singletons. The sequencing input was peripheral blood. These receptors were collected from a woman at least 80 years old with COVID-19, enrolled during active disease.

The V and J genes are TRBV5-1 and TRBJ2-1; the D gene is possibly TRBD2 (6 bases). V shed 0 bases and J shed 0 bases, with 7 bases lying between them. CDR1 is SGHRS and CDR2 is YFSETQ in the germline V gene. The CDR3 has 15 amino acids. The CDR3 DNA is TGCGCCAGCAGCTTGGTAGCGGACTCCTACAATGAGCAGTTCTTC. It codes for CASSLVADSYNEQFF. Filled out from reference TRBV5-1 and TRBJ2-1, the complete variable domain reads KAGVTQTPRYLIKTRGQQVTLSCSPISGHRSVSWYQQTPGQGLQFLFEYFSETQRNKGNFPGRFSGRQFSNSRSEMNVSTLELGDSALYLCASSLVADSYNEQFFGPGTRLTVL.

This clone showed up many times. The chain carries TRBV2 and TRBJ2-7; perhaps TRBD1 as D (5 bases). CDR3 length: 14 amino acids. Germline assignment: CDR1 SNHLY and CDR2 FYNNEI. V shed 5 bases and J shed 1 base, with 12 bases lying between them. The CDR3 DNA is TGTGCCAGCAGTAGGGGAACATATTCCTACGAGCAGTACTTC. Translating gives CASSRGTYSYEQYF.

The rearrangement joins TRBV18 to TRBJ1-1; 9 bases are shared with TRBD1. The CDR3 is 15 residues long. CDR1 KGHSH and CDR2 LQKENI come from the germline V gene. Germline trimming cut 4 bases from V and 1 base from J; bases unmatched to any gene: 4. CDR3: CASSHRTGENTEAFF. The CDR3 DNA is TGTGCCAGCTCACACAGGACAGGGGAGAACACTGAAGCTTTCTTT.

V and J are TRBV18 and TRBJ1-2; 10 bases line up with TRBD1. The CDR3 is 14 amino acids. The junction had 4 bases not matched to a gene; V was cut back by 4 bases and J by 5 bases. CDR1 and CDR2 (germline): KGHSH, LQKENI. CDR3 loop: CASSRGTGEYGYTF. As DNA, the CDR3 is TGTGCCAGCTCACGGGGGACAGGGGAGTATGGCTACACCTTC.

This clone was picked up one time. The rearrangement joins TRBV25-1 to TRBJ1-4; a possible D gene is TRBD1 (5 bases). Germline loops: CDR1 MGHDK, CDR2 SYGVNS. V lost 3 bases, J lost 3 bases, and 11 bases lay in between. The CDR3 loop spans 15 amino acids. CDR3 protein: CASSDNRSPNEKLFF. The CDR3 nucleotides are TGTGCCAGCAGTGACAACAGGAGTCCTAATGAAAAACTGTTTTTT. The whole variable domain, filled in from reference TRBV25-1 and TRBJ1-4, reads EADIYQTPRYLVIGTGKKITLECSQTMGHDKMYWYQQDPGMELHLIHYSYGVNSTEKGDLSSESTVSRIRTEHFPLTLESARPSHTSQYLCASSDNRSPNEKLFFGSGTQLSVL.

This clone showed up just once. V is TRBV7-2 and J is TRBJ2-1; 7 bases match TRBD2. The CDR3 has 15 amino acids. The V segment lost 4 bases and the J segment 5 bases; nucleotides outside the gene matches: 8. Germline V gives CDR1 SGHTA, CDR2 FQGNSA. CDR3 bases: TGTGCCAGCAGCTACCAGCGGGGTTCCCACAATGAGCAGTTCTTC. Amino acid sequence: CASSYQRGSHNEQFF.

V gene TRBV27 combines with J gene TRBJ1-6; D gene uncertain. There are 14 residues in the CDR3. The germline V and J ends were trimmed by 5 bases and 9 bases, with 14 bases remaining between them. CDR1 and CDR2 from the germline V gene are MNHEY and SMNVEV (reference sequence). This CDR3 reads CASSPLAYRSPLHF. The CDR3 bases are TGTGCCAGCAGTCCTCTTGCCTATCGTTCACCCCTCCACTTT.

V and J are TRBV5-1 and TRBJ2-7, with TRBD1 as a possible D gene (5 bases). The CDR3 has 13 residues. The germline V gene encodes CDR1 SGHRS and CDR2 YFSETQ. Trimming stripped 0 bases from V and 1 base from J, with 5 bases between. CDR3 in amino acids: CASSLGQSYEQYF. In nucleotides, the CDR3 is TGCGCCAGCAGCTTGGGACAGTCCTACGAGCAGTACTTC.

The genes are TRBV5-1 and TRBJ2-2; maybe TRBD1 (6 bases). With 2 bases removed from V and 4 bases from J, the gap between germline ends came to 9 bases. CDR3 length equals 14 residues. Germline CDR1 is SGHRS and CDR2 is YFSETQ. The CDR3 region has the DNA TGCGCCAGCAGCTTTCAGGGGACCACCGGGGAGCTGTTTTTT. It encodes CASSFQGTTGELFF.

The V gene is TRBV7-3, the J gene TRBJ1-1; D remains unclear. V lost 5 bases, J lost 4 bases, and 29 bases lay in between. From germline, CDR1 is SGHTA and CDR2 FQGTGA. The CDR3 runs 19 residues. CDR3 residues: CASSPYAGSNPKEGTEAFF. For the CDR3, the DNA is TGTGCCAGCAGCCCCTATGCCGGATCCAACCCCAAGGAGGGCACTGAAGCTTTCTTT. The variable domain in full, completed from reference TRBV7-3 and TRBJ1-1, reads GAGVSQTPSNKVTEKGKYVELRCDPISGHTALYWYRQSLGQGPEFLIYFQGTGAADDSGLPNDRFFAVRPEGSVSTLKIQRTERGDSAVYLCASSPYAGSNPKEGTEAFFGQGTRLTVV.